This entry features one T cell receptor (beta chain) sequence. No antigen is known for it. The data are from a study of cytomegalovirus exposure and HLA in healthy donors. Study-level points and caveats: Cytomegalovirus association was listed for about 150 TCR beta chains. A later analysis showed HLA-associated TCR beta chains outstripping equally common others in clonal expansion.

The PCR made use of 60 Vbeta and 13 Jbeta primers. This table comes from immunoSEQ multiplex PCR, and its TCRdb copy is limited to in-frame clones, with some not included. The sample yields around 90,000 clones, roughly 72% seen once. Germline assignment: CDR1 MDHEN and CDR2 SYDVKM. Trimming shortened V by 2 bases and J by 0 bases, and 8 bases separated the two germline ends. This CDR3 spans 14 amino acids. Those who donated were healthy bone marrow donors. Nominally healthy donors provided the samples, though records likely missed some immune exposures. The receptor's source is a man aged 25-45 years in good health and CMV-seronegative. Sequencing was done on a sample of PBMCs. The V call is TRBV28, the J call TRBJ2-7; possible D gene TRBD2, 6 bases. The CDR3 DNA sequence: TGTGCCAGCAGTTTAGGGAGGAGCTCCTACGAGCAGTACTTC. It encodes CASSLGRSSYEQYF.